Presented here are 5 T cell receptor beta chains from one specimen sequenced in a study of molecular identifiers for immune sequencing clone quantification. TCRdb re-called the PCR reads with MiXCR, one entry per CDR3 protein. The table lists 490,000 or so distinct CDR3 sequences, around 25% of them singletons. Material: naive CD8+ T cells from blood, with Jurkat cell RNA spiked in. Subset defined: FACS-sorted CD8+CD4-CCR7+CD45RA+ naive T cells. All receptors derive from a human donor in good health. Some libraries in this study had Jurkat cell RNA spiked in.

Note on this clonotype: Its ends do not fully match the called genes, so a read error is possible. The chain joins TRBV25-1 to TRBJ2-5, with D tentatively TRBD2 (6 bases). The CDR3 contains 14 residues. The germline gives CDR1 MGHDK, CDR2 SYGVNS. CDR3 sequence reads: CASSEYSGVEAQYF. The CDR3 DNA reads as TGTGCCAGCAGTGAATATTCGGGGGTAGAGGCCCAGTACTTC.

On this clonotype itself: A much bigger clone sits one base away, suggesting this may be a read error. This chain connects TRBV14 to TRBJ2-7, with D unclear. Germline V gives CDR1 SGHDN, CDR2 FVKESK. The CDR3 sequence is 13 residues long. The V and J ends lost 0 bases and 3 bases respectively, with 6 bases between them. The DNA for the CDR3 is TGTGCCAGCAGCCAAGATTTCGTCTACGAGCAGTACTTC. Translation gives CASSQDFVYEQYF.

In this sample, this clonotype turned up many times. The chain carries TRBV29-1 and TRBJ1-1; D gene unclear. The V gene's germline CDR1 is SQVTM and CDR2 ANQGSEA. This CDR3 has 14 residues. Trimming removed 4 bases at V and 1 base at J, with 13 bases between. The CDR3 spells CSVAGTGSNTEAFF. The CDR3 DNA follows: TGCAGCGTTGCGGGTACGGGTTCGAACACTGAAGCTTTCTTT.

The CDR3, as DNA: TGTGCCAGCAGCGTGGGGGCGCGGGAGACCCAGTACTTC. Translation: CASSVGARETQYF. J is TRBJ2-5 and V is TRBV7-9, with D maybe TRBD1 (6 bases). In germline, CDR1 is SEHNR, CDR2 FQNEAQ (reference sequence). The CDR3 is 13 amino acids. Trimming took 5 bases from V and 5 from J, leaving 12 bases between them.

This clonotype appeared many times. This CDR3 is CASSPGGEFEQYF. Written as DNA, the CDR3 is TGTGCCAGCAGCCCGGGAGGCGAATTCGAGCAGTACTTC. The gene calls are TRBV9 and TRBJ2-7, with 7 bases matching TRBD2. CDR1 is SGDLS, CDR2 YYNGEE, per germline. With 4 bases clipped from V and 6 bases from J, the junction kept 7 bases outside the gene matches. This CDR3 has 13 residues.